This T cell receptor beta chain is from a study of blood T cell repertoires in COVID-19. Study information: Whether acute or convalescent, the COVID-19 samples came from the United States, Italy and Spain.

TCRdb keeps only in-frame clones here, not all; method: immunoSEQ multiplex PCR. The profile shows 200,000 or so clones, approximately 87% of them singletons. The CDR3 covers 15 residues. V shed 0 bases and J 9 bases; nucleotides not matched to a gene: 8. Germline V CDR1 and CDR2: MGHRA, YSYEKL. Source material: peripheral blood. The chain couples TRBV4-1 to TRBJ1-5; 7 nucleotides align to TRBD1. This TCR was recovered from a woman in her 70s with acute or convalescent COVID-19. In DNA, the CDR3 is TGCGCCAGCAGCCAAGATCAGGGGGAACTCATGCCCCAGCATTTT. It translates to CASSQDQGELMPQHF.